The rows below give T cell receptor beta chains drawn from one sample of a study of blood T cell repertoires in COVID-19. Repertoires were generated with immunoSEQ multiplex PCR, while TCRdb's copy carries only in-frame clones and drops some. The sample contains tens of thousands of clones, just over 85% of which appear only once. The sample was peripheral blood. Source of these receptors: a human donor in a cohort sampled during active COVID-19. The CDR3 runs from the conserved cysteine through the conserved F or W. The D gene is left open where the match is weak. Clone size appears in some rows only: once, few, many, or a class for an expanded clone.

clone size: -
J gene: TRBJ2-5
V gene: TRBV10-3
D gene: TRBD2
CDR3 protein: CATTIGTSGRTSQETQYF
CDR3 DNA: TGTGCCACCACAATCGGGACTAGCGGGAGAACGAGCCAAGAGACCCAGTACTTC

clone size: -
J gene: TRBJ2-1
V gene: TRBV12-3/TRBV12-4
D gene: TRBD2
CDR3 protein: CASSYTAGGVRFF
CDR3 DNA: TGTGCCAGCAGTTATACGGCGGGAGGGGTGCGGTTCTTC

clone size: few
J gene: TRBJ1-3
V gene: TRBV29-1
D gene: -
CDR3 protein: CSVEERAGNTIYF
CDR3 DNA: TGCAGCGTTGAAGAGCGCGCTGGAAACACCATATATTTT

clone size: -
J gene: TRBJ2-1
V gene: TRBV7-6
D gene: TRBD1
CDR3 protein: CASSLRTGEGGEQFF
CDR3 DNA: TGTGCCAGCAGCCTCAGGACAGGGGAGGGCGGTGAGCAGTTCTTC

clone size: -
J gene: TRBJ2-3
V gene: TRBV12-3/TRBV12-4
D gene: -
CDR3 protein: CASSTFDTQYF
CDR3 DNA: TGTGCCAGCAGTACTTTTGATACGCAGTATTTT

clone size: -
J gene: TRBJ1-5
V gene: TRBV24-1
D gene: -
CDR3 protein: CATSESTGPNQPQHF
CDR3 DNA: TGTGCCACCAGTGAGTCCACAGGACCCAATCAGCCCCAGCATTTT

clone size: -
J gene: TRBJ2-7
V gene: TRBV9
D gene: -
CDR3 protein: CASSVDSGSEQYF
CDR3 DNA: TGTGCCAGCAGCGTAGACTCGGGAAGCGAGCAGTACTTC

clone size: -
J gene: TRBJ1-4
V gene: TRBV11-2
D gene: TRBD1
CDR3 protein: CASSLGGQDYEKLFF
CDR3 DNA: TGTGCCAGCAGCTTAGGAGGACAGGATTATGAAAAACTGTTTTTT

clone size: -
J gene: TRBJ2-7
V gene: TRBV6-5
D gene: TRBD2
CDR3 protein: CASERLAGKYEQYF
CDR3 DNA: TGTGCCAGCGAAAGACTAGCGGGAAAGTACGAGCAGTACTTC

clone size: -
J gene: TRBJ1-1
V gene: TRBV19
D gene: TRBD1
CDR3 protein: CASRDRSGLSEAFF
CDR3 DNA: TGTGCCAGTAGGGACAGGTCTGGGCTCTCGGAAGCTTTCTTT

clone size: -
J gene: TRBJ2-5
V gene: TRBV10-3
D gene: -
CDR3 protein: CAISVSGQKEETQYF
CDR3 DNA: TGTGCCATCAGTGTTTCAGGACAAAAAGAGGAGACCCAGTACTTC

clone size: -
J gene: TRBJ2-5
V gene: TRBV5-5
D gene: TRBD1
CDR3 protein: CASSPGTGVGETQYF
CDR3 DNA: TGTGCCAGCAGCCCAGGGACAGGGGTGGGGGAGACCCAGTACTTC

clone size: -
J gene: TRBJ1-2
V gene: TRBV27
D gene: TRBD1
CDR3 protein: CASSFFGQGKNYGYTF
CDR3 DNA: TGTGCCAGCAGTTTTTTCGGACAGGGGAAGAACTATGGCTACACCTTC

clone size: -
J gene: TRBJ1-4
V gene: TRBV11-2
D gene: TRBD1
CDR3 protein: CASSYDRGDEKLFF
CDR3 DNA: TGTGCCAGCAGCTACGACAGGGGTGATGAAAAACTGTTTTTT

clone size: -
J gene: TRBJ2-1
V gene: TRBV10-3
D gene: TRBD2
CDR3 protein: CAIRGGANNEQFF
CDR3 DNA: TGTGCCATCCGCGGGGGGGCGAACAATGAGCAGTTCTTC

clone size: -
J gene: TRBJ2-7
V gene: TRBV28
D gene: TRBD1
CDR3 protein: CASSFRGQEIYEQYF
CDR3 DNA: TGTGCCAGCAGTTTTCGGGGACAGGAGATTTACGAGCAGTACTTC

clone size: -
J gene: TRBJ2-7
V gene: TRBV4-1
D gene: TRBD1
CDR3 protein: CASSQVAETGGHYEQYF
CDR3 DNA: TGCGCCAGCAGCCAAGTGGCTGAGACAGGGGGCCACTACGAGCAGTACTTC

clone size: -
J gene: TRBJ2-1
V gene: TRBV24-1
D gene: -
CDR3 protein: CATSDPPGDEQFF
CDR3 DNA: TGTGCCACCAGTGACCCCCCGGGGGACGAGCAGTTCTTC

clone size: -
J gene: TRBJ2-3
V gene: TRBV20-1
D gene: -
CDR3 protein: CSGLGTDTQYF
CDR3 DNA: TGCAGTGGGTTAGGCACAGATACGCAGTATTTT

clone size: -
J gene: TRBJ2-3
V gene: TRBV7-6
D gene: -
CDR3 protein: CASSPRTDSSTDTQYF
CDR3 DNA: TGTGCCAGCAGCCCTCGGACAGATTCTAGCACAGATACGCAGTATTTT

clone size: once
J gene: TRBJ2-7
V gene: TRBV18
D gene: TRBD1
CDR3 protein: CASSPRDRSYEQYF
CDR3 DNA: TGTGCCAGCTCACCCCGGGACAGGTCCTACGAGCAGTACTTC

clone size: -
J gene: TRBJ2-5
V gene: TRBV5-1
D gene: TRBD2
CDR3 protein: CATGLAGVSQETQYF
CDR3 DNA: TGCGCCACCGGACTAGCGGGAGTGTCCCAAGAGACCCAGTACTTC

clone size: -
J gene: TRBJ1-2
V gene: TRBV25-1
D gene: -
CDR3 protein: CASSEWGEEDYGYTF
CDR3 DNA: TGTGCCAGCAGCGAGTGGGGGGAGGAGGACTATGGCTACACCTTC

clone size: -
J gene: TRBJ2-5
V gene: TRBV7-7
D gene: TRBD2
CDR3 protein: CASSLGLSGIQETQYF
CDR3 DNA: TGTGCCAGCAGCTTAGGTCTTAGCGGGATCCAAGAGACCCAGTACTTC

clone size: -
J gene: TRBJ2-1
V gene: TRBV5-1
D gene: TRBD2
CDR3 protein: CASQRTSGGLNEQFF
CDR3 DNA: TGCGCCAGCCAGAGGACTAGCGGGGGCCTGAATGAGCAGTTCTTC

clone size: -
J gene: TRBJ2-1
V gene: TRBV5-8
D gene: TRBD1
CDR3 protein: CASSSPSDRVLATSYNEQFF
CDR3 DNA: TGTGCCAGCAGCTCGCCCTCCGACAGGGTCTTGGCTACTAGCTACAATGAGCAGTTCTTC

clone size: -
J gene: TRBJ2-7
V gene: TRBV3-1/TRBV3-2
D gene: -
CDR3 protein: CASSPEDGWEQYF
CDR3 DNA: TGTGCCAGCAGCCCCGAGGATGGGTGGGAGCAGTACTTC

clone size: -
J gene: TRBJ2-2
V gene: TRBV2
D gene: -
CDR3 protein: CASSSERMSQGNTGELFF
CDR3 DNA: TGTGCCAGCAGCTCTGAGAGAATGTCACAGGGGAACACCGGGGAGCTGTTTTTT